The source of this T cell receptor (beta chain) is a study of blood T cell repertoires in COVID-19. CDR1 is LNHDA and CDR2 is SQIVND in the germline V gene (reference sequence). This CDR3 region has 16 residues. J gave up 1 base and V 6 bases, and 6 bases lay outside the gene matches. Source study methods: Amplification with reference gene primers provided the estimates of nucleated cell counts. Clones were sequenced by immunoSEQ multiplex PCR, and TCRdb holds only the in-frame ones, with some missing. D and trimming come from the DNA, and the V and J calls and clone size come from that table. The sample lists over 250,000 clones; around 90% were seen once.

V usage is TRBV19 and J usage is TRBJ1-6; TRBD1 aligns across 7 bases. Sequenced material: PBMCs or T cells enriched from blood (not recorded which). The receptor comes from a woman aged 60-75 years in a cohort exposed to, infected with or recovered from COVID-19 (not recorded which). The CDR3 DNA sequence: TGTGCCAGTAGCAGGGGGACAAGGTCCTATAATTCACCCCTCCACTTT. Amino acids: CASSRGTRSYNSPLHF.